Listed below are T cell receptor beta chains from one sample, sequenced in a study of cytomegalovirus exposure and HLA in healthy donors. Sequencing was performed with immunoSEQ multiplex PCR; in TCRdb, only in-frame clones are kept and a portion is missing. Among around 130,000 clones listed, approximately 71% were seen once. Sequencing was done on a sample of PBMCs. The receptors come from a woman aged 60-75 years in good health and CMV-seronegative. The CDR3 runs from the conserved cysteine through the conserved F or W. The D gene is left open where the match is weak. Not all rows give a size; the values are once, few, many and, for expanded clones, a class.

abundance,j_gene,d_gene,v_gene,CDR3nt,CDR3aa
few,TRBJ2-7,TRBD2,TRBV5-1,TGCGCCAGCAGCTTGGTCGCGCTAGCGGGAAGCGAGCAGTACTTC,CASSLVALAGSEQYF
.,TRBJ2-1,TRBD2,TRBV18,TGTGCCAGCTCACCTCCGACTAGCGGGGGGGCTTACGAGCAGTTCTTC,CASSPPTSGGAYEQFF
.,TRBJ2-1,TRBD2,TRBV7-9,TGTGCCAGCAGCTTAGTAGTGTTAGCGGGAGAAGAGCAGTTCTTC,CASSLVVLAGEEQFF
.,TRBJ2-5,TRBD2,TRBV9,TGTGCCAGCAGCGAGCGGGGGGTCCAAGAGACCCAGTACTTC,CASSERGVQETQYF
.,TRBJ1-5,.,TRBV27,TGTGCCAGCAGTTCAGAGGGCTCGGATCAGCCCCAGCATTTT,CASSSEGSDQPQHF
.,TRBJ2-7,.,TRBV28,TGTGCCAGCAACGGAGCGCTGAAAACCTACGAGCAGTACTTC,CASNGALKTYEQYF
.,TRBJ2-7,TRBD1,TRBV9,TGTGCCAGCAGCGATCGGAACAGGGGGCCCGAGCAGTACTTC,CASSDRNRGPEQYF
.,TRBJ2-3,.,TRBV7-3,TGTGCCAGCAGCTTACAGGCTAGCGGCACAGATACGCAGTATTTT,CASSLQASGTDTQYF
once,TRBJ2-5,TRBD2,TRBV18,TGTGCCAGCTCAGCCGGACTAGCGGGCTTCCAAGAGACCCAGTACTTC,CASSAGLAGFQETQYF
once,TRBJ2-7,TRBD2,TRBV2,TGTGCCAGCAGTGAGTGGCTAGCGGGAGGCGAGCAGTACTTC,CASSEWLAGGEQYF